This TCR beta chain was obtained from a study of long-term antiretroviral therapy in people with HIV. Study findings and constraints: Post-ART, diversity grew, though it stayed under transplant donor control levels. Controls had broader CDR3 length ranges than HIV repertoires did.

This clone showed up just once. No antigen is known for it. The assay used was immunoSEQ (version v3.0), run at survey level. Sequencing of each sample targeted 40,000-50,000 T-cell genomes. TCRdb keeps only in-frame clones here, not all; method: immunoSEQ multiplex PCR. The data show roughly 20,000 clones, with around three quarters seen just once and about 9.9% held by the top ten. CDR1 is SGHTA and CDR2 is FQGNSA in the germline V gene. The CDR3 is made up of 15 amino acids. V was cut by 2 bases and J by 0 bases, with 10 bases left in between. V gene TRBV7-2 combines with J gene TRBJ1-1; D ambiguous. The material was unsorted PBMCs, obtained 0.5 years before starting antiretroviral therapy. The clonotype originates from a man between 18 and 35 years old with HIV. The CDR3 spells CASSLSVRVNTEAFF. As DNA, the CDR3 is TGTGCCAGCAGCTTAAGCGTGCGGGTGAACACTGAAGCTTTCTTT.